This is a list of T cell receptor beta chains from one sample in a study of cytomegalovirus exposure and HLA in healthy donors. TCRdb keeps only in-frame clones here, not all; method: immunoSEQ multiplex PCR. The sample has approximately 160,000 clones, roughly 90% seen once. Material for sequencing was PBMCs. Receptor source: a woman in her twenties or thirties in good health and CMV-seronegative. CDR3s include the opening cysteine and the closing phenylalanine or tryptophan. A D gene is named only where the DNA matches it firmly. Not all rows give a size; the values are once, few, many and, for expanded clones, a class.

d_gene	abundance	v_gene	j_gene	CDR3nt	CDR3aa
-	-	TRBV4-2	TRBJ1-3	TGTGCCAGCAGCCGTGAAGAGATTCGGATAGGGGACACCATATATTTT	CASSREEIRIGDTIYF
TRBD1	-	TRBV28	TRBJ1-4	TGTGCCAGCAGTACCCGACAGGGAAGGGGTGAAAAACTGTTTTTT	CASSTRQGRGEKLFF
-	-	TRBV27	TRBJ1-5	TGTGCCAGCAGCCCTAGAGGGAGGGGTCAGCCCCAGCATTTT	CASSPRGRGQPQHF
TRBD2	-	TRBV9	TRBJ2-1	TGTGCCAGCAGCGCCCGGACTAGCGGTCGCTATGAGCAGTTCTTC	CASSARTSGRYEQFF
TRBD1	-	TRBV10-3	TRBJ2-7	TGTGCCACCGGGGACAGGAAAAACGCCTACGAGCAGTACTTC	CATGDRKNAYEQYF
TRBD1	-	TRBV9	TRBJ2-7	TGTGCCAGCAGCGATAGACAGGGGTCGGGCGAGCAGTACTTC	CASSDRQGSGEQYF
TRBD2	-	TRBV5-4	TRBJ2-1	TGTGCCAGCAGCTTGACTAGCGACCCCTACAATGAGCAGTTCTTC	CASSLTSDPYNEQFF
TRBD2	-	TRBV7-2	TRBJ2-7	TGTGCCAGCAGCTTACGGGCTAGCGGGTACGAGCAGTACTTC	CASSLRASGYEQYF
TRBD1	few	TRBV4-2	TRBJ1-6	TGTGCCAGCAGCTTGGGACAGGGCGCGGCACCCCTCCACTTT	CASSLGQGAAPLHF
-	medium-sized	TRBV27	TRBJ1-4	TGTGCCAGCAGGATGGGGGCGGCAACTAATGAAAAACTGTTTTTT	CASRMGAATNEKLFF
-	-	TRBV6-1	TRBJ2-1	TGTGCCAGCAGTGAAAATCGCTTCGCCACCACCAATGAGCAGTTCTTC	CASSENRFATTNEQFF
-	-	TRBV4-3	TRBJ2-5	TGCGCCAGCAGCCAAGATCCTACAGGTTGGGAGACCCAGTACTTC	CASSQDPTGWETQYF
-	once	TRBV6-5	TRBJ2-4	TGTGCCAGCAGAGGGTTGGAAAACATTCAGTACTTC	CASRGLENIQYF
TRBD1	-	TRBV7-2	TRBJ2-3	TGTGCCAGCAGCTCTCACCAAGTCAGGGGGCTCGTAGATACGCAGTATTTT	CASSSHQVRGLVDTQYF
-	-	TRBV5-1	TRBJ2-5	TGCGCCAGCAGCCTCTCCGGGACCGACCAAGAGACCCAGTACTTC	CASSLSGTDQETQYF
-	-	TRBV11-2	TRBJ2-7	TGTGCCAGCAGCAAGGAGAGCGTTTTCGGGGAGCAGTACTTC	CASSKESVFGEQYF
-	-	TRBV2	TRBJ1-2	TGTGCCACCAAGAAACAGATACAGAGAATTAATGGCTACACCTTC	CATKKQIQRINGYTF
-	once	TRBV4-3	TRBJ2-3	TGCGCCAGCAGCCAAGGTTCTACCACAGATACGCAGTATTTT	CASSQGSTTDTQYF
-	once	TRBV27	TRBJ1-5	TGTGCCAGCAGTTTATCCAGAGCTCAGCCCCAGCATTTT	CASSLSRAQPQHF
-	-	TRBV29-1	TRBJ2-1	TGCAGCGTTGAAGATAACCCGGTAAGCTCCTACAATGAGCAGTTCTTC	CSVEDNPVSSYNEQFF
-	-	TRBV28	TRBJ1-4	TGTGCCAGCACCTCCAGAGTGGCTGAAAAACTGTTTTTT	CASTSRVAEKLFF
-	-	TRBV28	TRBJ2-7	TGTGCCAGCAGTCTCCCCCCCCAGGGCGGTCCCGGGCAGTACTTC	CASSLPPQGGPGQYF
TRBD1	-	TRBV9	TRBJ1-2	TGTGCCAGCAGCGTAGAAGGGGGCAGTAACTATGGCTACACCTTC	CASSVEGGSNYGYTF
TRBD1	-	TRBV27	TRBJ2-1	TGTGCCAGCAGATACGGACAGGGACTCTACAATGAGCAGTTCTTC	CASRYGQGLYNEQFF
-	-	TRBV2	TRBJ1-2	TGTGCCAGCAGTGAATCCCAGAACTATGGCTACACCTTC	CASSESQNYGYTF
-	-	TRBV11-2	TRBJ2-5	TGTGCCAGCAGTTTCGGCGACCAAGAGACCCAGTACTTC	CASSFGDQETQYF
-	-	TRBV30	TRBJ1-1	TGTGCCTGGAGTGTAGGTCGGCTGAACACTGAAGCTTTCTTT	CAWSVGRLNTEAFF
TRBD2	-	TRBV27	TRBJ2-1	TGTGCCAGCAGTTTATCCGGGACTAGCGGGAGGGCCCAGTATGAGCAGTTCTTC	CASSLSGTSGRAQYEQFF
-	-	TRBV4-1	TRBJ2-7	TGCGCCAGCAGCCAAGATCCACAAGCGTACTACGAGCAGTACTTC	CASSQDPQAYYEQYF
-	many	TRBV7-2	TRBJ2-5	TGTGCCAGCAGCTTAGCCGGAGAGACCCAGTACTTC	CASSLAGETQYF
TRBD1	few	TRBV5-1	TRBJ2-7	TGCGCCAGCAGCTCCGGGACAGGAGATCTCGAGCAGTACTTC	CASSSGTGDLEQYF
TRBD1	-	TRBV11-2	TRBJ2-5	TGTGCCAGCAGCCCAGGGACAGTAGAGACCCAGTACTTC	CASSPGTVETQYF
-	-	TRBV19	TRBJ2-5	TGTGCCAGTAGTATAGCCGGGGATGGGACCCAGTACTTC	CASSIAGDGTQYF
TRBD1	-	TRBV19	TRBJ2-3	TGTGCCAGTAGTATAGGTCACACAGGGGGCGAAGAAGATACGCAGTATTTT	CASSIGHTGGEEDTQYF
-	-	TRBV19	TRBJ2-6	TGTGCCAGTAGCGATGGGTCTGGGGCCAACGTCCTGACTTTC	CASSDGSGANVLTF
-	-	TRBV6-6	TRBJ1-6	TGTGCCACCTTTGGGGACGGTCCGGATAATTCACCCCTCCACTTT	CATFGDGPDNSPLHF
-	-	TRBV2	TRBJ2-1	TGTGCCAGCAGACAGGAGAACTACAATGAGCAGTTCTTC	CASRQENYNEQFF
TRBD1	once	TRBV5-1	TRBJ2-5	TGCGCCAGCAGCTCAACAGGGGACGGGACCCAGTACTTC	CASSSTGDGTQYF
-	-	TRBV27	TRBJ2-7	TGTGCCAGCAGTTTTGCGGGAACGCCCTACGAGCAGTACTTC	CASSFAGTPYEQYF
TRBD2	once	TRBV6-1	TRBJ2-7	TGTGCCAGCAGTGGGGAAAGCGGGAGAGGCTCCTACGAGCAGTACTTC	CASSGESGRGSYEQYF
-	-	TRBV5-6	TRBJ2-5	TGTGCCAGCAGCTTGGGAACAGTGGGGAGAGAGACCCAGTACTTC	CASSLGTVGRETQYF
-	-	TRBV5-4	TRBJ2-3	TGTGCCAGCAGCTTGCAACAGGGAAGGGATACGCAGTATTTT	CASSLQQGRDTQYF
TRBD1	-	TRBV14	TRBJ1-1	TGTGCCAGCAGCCGTATGACAGGGGGTAGGGCCACTGAAGCTTTCTTT	CASSRMTGGRATEAFF
-	-	TRBV7-9	TRBJ1-4	TGTGCCAGCAATTTAAATAATGAAAAACTGTTTTTT	CASNLNNEKLFF
-	-	TRBV10-3	TRBJ1-5	TGTGCCATCAGGCTGGGACGGGAGGAGCCCCAGCATTTT	CAIRLGREEPQHF
TRBD1	-	TRBV11-2	TRBJ2-5	TGTGCCAGCAGTCGGGACAGGGGGCTGCAGACCCAGTACTTC	CASSRDRGLQTQYF
-	-	TRBV14	TRBJ1-2	TGTGCCAGCAGCCAATTGGCGGATAACTATGGCTACACCTTC	CASSQLADNYGYTF
TRBD1	-	TRBV27	TRBJ2-7	TGTGCCAGCAGTCCAAGGGACAGGGTTGTCTACGAGCAGTACTTC	CASSPRDRVVYEQYF
TRBD1	few	TRBV7-9	TRBJ2-7	TGTGCCAGCAGCCTGGACAGGTACAACGAGCAGTACTTC	CASSLDRYNEQYF
-	-	TRBV27	TRBJ2-7	TGTGCCAGCAGCTGGAGTGGCGCCTCCTACGAGCAGTACTTC	CASSWSGASYEQYF
-	-	TRBV6-1	TRBJ2-3	TGTGCCAGCAGTGAAGCTGGAGCACGGACCGGGGATACGCAGTATTTT	CASSEAGARTGDTQYF
-	-	TRBV7-9	TRBJ1-2	TGTGCCAGCAGCGAATGGACAGCGTACAACTATGGCTACACCTTC	CASSEWTAYNYGYTF
TRBD1	-	TRBV2	TRBJ1-5	TGTGCCAGCACGGGAGGACAGGGTTCTCGACAGCCCCAGCATTTT	CASTGGQGSRQPQHF
-	-	TRBV19	TRBJ2-1	TGTGCCAGTAGACCGACAGGCTTGGATGAGCAGTTCTTC	CASRPTGLDEQFF
-	-	TRBV1	TRBJ1-2	TGCACCAGCAGCCAAGAAACGGAGGGGTCCCACACCTATGGCTACACCTTC	CTSSQETEGSHTYGYTF